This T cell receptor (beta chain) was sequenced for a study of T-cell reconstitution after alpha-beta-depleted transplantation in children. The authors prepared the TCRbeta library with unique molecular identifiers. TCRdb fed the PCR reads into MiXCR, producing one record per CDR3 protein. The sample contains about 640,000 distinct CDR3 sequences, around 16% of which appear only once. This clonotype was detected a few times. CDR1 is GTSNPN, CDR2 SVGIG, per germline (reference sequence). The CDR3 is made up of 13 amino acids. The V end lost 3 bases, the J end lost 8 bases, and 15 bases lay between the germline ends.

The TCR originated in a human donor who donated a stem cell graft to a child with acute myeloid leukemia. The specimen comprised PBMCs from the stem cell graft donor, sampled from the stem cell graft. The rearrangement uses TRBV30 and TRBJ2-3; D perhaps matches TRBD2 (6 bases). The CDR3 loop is CAWSPLADGTQYF. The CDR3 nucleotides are TGTGCCTGGAGCCCACTAGCAGACGGTACGCAGTATTTT. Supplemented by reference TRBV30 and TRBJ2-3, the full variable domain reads SQTIHQWPATLVQPVGSPLSLECTVEGTSNPNLYWYRQAAGRGLQLLFYSVGIGQISSEVPQNLSASRPQDRQFILSSKKLLLSDSGFYLCAWSPLADGTQYFGPGTRLTVL.